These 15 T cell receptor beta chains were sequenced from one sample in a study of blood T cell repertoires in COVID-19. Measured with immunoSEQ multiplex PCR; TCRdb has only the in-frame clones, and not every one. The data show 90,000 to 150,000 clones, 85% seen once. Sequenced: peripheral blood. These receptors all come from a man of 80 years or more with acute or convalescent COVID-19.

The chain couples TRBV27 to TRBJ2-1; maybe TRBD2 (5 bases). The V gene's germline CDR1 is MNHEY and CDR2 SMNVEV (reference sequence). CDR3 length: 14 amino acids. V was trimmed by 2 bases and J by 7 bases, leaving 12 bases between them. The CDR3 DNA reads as TGTGCCAGCAGTTTAACTCCTAGCATAAATGAGCAGTTCTTC. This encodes CASSLTPSINEQFF.

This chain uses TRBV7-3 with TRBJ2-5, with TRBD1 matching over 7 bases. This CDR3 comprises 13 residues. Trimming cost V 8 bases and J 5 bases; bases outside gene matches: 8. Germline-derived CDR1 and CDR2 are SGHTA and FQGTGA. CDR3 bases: TGTGCCAGCGGGACCGGGACAGCCGAGACCCAGTACTTC. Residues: CASGTGTAETQYF.

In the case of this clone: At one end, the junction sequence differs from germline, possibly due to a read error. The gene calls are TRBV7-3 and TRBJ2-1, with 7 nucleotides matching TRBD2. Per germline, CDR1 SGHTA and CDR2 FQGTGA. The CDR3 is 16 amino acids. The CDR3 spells CASSVTPGGSYNEQFF. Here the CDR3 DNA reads TGTGCCAGCAGCGTAACCCCGGGGGGCTCCTACAATGAGCAGTTCTTC.

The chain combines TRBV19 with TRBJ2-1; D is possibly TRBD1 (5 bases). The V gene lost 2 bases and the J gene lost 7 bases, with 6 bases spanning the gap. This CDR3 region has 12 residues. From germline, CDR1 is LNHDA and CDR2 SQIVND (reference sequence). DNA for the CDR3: TGTGCCAGTAGTATAAGGGGAAATGAGCAGTTCTTC. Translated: CASSIRGNEQFF. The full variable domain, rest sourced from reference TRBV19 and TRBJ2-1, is DGGITQSPKYLFRKEGQNVTLSCEQNLNHDAMYWYRQDPGQGLRLIYYSQIVNDFQKGDIAEGYSVSREKKESFPLTVTSAQKNPTAFYLCASSIRGNEQFFGPGTRLTVL.

This CDR3 is CASTSENTDTQYF. The CDR3 nucleotides read TGTGCCAGCACGTCGGAGAACACAGATACGCAGTATTTT. The V gene is TRBV2, the J gene TRBJ2-3; D is uncertain. The CDR3 has 13 amino acids. Germline V gene sequence: CDR1 SNHLY, CDR2 FYNNEI. The ends were cut back, 7 bases at V and 2 bases at J, with 10 bases in the middle. Full variable domain (remainder filled in from reference TRBV2 and TRBJ2-3): EPEVTQTPSHQVTQMGQEVILRCVPISNHLYFYWYRQILGQKVEFLVSFYNNEISEKSEIFDDQFSVERPDGSNFTLKIRSTKLEDSAMYFCASTSENTDTQYFGPGTRLTVL.

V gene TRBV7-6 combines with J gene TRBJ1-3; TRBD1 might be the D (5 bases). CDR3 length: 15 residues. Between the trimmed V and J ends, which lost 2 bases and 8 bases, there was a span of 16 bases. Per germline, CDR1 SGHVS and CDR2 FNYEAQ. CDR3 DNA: TGTGCCAGCAGCTTACCGCGGGGGGGTATGGACACCATATATTTT. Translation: CASSLPRGGMDTIYF. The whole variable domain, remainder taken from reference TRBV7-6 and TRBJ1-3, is GAGVSQSPRYKVTKRGQDVALRCDPISGHVSLYWYRQALGQGPEFLTYFNYEAQQDKSGLPNDRFSAERPEGSISTLTIQRTEQRDSAMYRCASSLPRGGMDTIYFGEGSWLTVV.

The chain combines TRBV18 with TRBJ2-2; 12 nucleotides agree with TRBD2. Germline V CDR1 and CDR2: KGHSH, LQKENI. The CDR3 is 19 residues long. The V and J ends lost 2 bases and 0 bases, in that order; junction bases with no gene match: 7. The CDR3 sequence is CASSPKLAGGLANTGELFF. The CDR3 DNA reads TGTGCCAGCTCACCAAAACTAGCGGGAGGACTAGCGAACACCGGGGAGCTGTTTTTT.

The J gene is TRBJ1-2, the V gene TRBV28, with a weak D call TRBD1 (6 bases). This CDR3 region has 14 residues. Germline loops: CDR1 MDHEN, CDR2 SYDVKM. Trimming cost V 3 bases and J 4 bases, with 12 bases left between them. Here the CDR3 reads CASSFGQLFYGYTF. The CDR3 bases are TGTGCCAGCAGTTTCGGACAGTTGTTCTATGGCTACACCTTC.

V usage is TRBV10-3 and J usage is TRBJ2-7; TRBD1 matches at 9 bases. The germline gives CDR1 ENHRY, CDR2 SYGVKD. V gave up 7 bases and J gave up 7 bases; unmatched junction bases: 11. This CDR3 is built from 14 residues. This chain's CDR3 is CAITGQGPSGEQYF. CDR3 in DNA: TGTGCCATCACCGGACAGGGGCCGTCGGGAGAGCAGTACTTC.

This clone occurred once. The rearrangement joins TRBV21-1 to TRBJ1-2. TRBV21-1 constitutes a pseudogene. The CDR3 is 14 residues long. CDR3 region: CASSKGGDNYGYTF. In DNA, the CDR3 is TGTGCCAGCAGCAAGGGGGGGGATAACTATGGCTACACCTTC.

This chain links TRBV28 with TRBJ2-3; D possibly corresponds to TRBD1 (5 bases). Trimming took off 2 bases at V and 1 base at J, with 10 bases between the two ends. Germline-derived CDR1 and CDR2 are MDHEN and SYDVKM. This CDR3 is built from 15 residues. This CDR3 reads CASSLGQGRTDTQYF. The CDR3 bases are TGTGCCAGCAGTTTAGGGCAGGGTCGCACAGATACGCAGTATTTT.

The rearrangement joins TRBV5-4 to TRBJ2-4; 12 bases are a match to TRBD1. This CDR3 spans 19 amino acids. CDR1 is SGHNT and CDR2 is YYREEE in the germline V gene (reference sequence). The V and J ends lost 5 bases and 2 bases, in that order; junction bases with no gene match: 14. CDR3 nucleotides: TGTGCCAGCAGTACCGGGACAGGGGGCGCGAAAGTTTCCAAAAACATTCAGTACTTC. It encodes CASSTGTGGAKVSKNIQYF.

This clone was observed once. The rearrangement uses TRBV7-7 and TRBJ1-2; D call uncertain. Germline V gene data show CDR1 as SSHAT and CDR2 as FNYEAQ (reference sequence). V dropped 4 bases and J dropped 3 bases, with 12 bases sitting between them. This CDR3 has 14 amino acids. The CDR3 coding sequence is TGTGCCAGCAGCTGTCCGGGTTATGACTATGGCTACACCTTC. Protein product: CASSCPGYDYGYTF.

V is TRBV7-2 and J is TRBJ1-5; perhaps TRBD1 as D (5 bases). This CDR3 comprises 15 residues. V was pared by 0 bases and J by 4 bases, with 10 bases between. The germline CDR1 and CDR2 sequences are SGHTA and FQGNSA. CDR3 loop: CASSLAQGGNQPQHF. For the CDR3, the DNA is TGTGCCAGCAGCTTAGCGCAGGGAGGAAATCAGCCCCAGCATTTT.

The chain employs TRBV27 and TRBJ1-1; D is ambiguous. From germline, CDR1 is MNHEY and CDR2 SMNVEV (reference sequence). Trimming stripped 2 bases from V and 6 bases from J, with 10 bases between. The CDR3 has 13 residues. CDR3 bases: TGTGCCAGCAGTTTACGAGGGCGAGCTGAAGCTTTCTTT. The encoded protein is CASSLRGRAEAFF.